Shown below are 23 T cell receptor beta chains from a single sample sequenced in a study of T cells after yellow fever vaccination. TCRdb redid the calling of the 5' RACE reads with MiXCR, one entry per CDR3 protein. The data hold some 500,000 distinct CDR3 sequences, with approximately 13% observed a single time. The input for sequencing was PBMCs, taken on the day of the yellow fever booster vaccination. These receptors were obtained from a man aged 25-45 years who received the YFV17D yellow fever vaccine.

This clonotype has just a few counts. The CDR3 DNA reads as TGTGCCAGCAGCTCCCCAGCGGGAGTCTCCTACAATGAGCAGTTCTTC. As protein: CASSSPAGVSYNEQFF. The rearrangement uses TRBV7-6 and TRBJ2-1; 8 bases align to TRBD2. Germline V gene data show CDR1 as SGHVS and CDR2 as FNYEAQ. This CDR3 has 16 residues. The trim removed 4 bases at V and 0 bases at J, leaving 5 bases unmatched.

This clonotype has a handful of counts. The V call is TRBV19, the J call TRBJ2-2; D ambiguous. The length of the CDR3 is 13 residues. Germline-derived CDR1 and CDR2 are LNHDA and SQIVND (reference sequence). Trimming cost V 11 bases and J 0 bases, with 10 bases left between them. CDR3 DNA sequence: TGTGCCCGCCATTCATCGAACACCGGGGAGCTGTTTTTT. Its translation is CARHSSNTGELFF.

The chain joins TRBV7-8 to TRBJ2-5; 9 bases line up with TRBD2. V gave up 5 bases and J gave up 2 bases; unmatched junction bases: 6. This CDR3 spans 15 amino acids. Per germline, CDR1 SGHVS and CDR2 FQNEAQ. The CDR3 nucleotides are TGTGCCAGCAGCCCAACTAGCGGGCCACAAGAGACCCAGTACTTC. Its translation is CASSPTSGPQETQYF.

The genes are TRBV2 and TRBJ2-7; 7 bases are a match to TRBD1. The CDR3 length is 14 residues. Germline CDR1 SNHLY, CDR2 FYNNEI. J lost 4 bases, V lost 0 bases, and 3 bases had no gene match. This CDR3 is CASSEAHRGYEQYF. The CDR3 DNA reads TGTGCCAGCAGTGAAGCCCACAGGGGTTACGAGCAGTACTTC.

This clonotype was picked up a small number of times. This chain joins TRBV30 and TRBJ1-4; D gene uncertain. CDR1 is GTSNPN, CDR2 SVGIG, per germline (reference sequence). Trimming stripped 3 bases from V and 13 bases from J, with 21 bases between. This CDR3 comprises 14 residues. The DNA of the CDR3 is TGTGCCTGGAGGCCACCGGGAGCGGAGGTGCGACTGTTTTTT. It translates to CAWRPPGAEVRLFF.

The chain is built from TRBV27 and TRBJ2-2, with D perhaps matching TRBD2 (7 bases). The CDR3 contains 14 residues. The V end lost 2 bases, the J end lost 7 bases, and 11 bases lay between the germline ends. Germline CDR1 MNHEY, CDR2 SMNVEV (reference sequence). CDR3 bases: TGTGCCAGCAGTTTACGGGGGGCGGGCGGGGAGCTGTTTTTT. Amino acids: CASSLRGAGGELFF.

This chain links TRBV28 with TRBJ2-7, with TRBD1 matching over 9 bases. Trimming at V came to 4 bases and at J to 4 bases, leaving 8 bases not matched to a gene. Germline V gene data show CDR1 as MDHEN and CDR2 as SYDVKM. This CDR3 has 15 amino acids. This chain's CDR3 is CASSWPGTGQYEQYF. CDR3 nucleotides: TGTGCCAGCAGTTGGCCCGGGACAGGGCAATACGAGCAGTACTTC.

This clonotype was seen a handful of times. This rearrangement joins TRBV25-1 to TRBJ1-1; 12 bases line up with TRBD1. The CDR3 spans 17 residues. Germline CDR1 is MGHDK and CDR2 is SYGVNS. V lost 2 bases to trimming and J lost 1 base; unmatched junction nucleotides: 5. In DNA, the CDR3 is TGTGCCAGCAGTGAACTACAGGGACAGGGGGCGAACACTGAAGCTTTCTTT. Its protein product is CASSELQGQGANTEAFF.

This clonotype has a handful of counts. The chain joins TRBV7-9 to TRBJ2-2; D perhaps matches TRBD2 (6 bases). Germline V gives CDR1 SEHNR, CDR2 FQNEAQ (reference sequence). Trimming took 8 bases from V and 7 from J, leaving 11 bases between them. The length of the CDR3 is 12 residues. The chain's CDR3 is CASVDGSGELFF. The DNA of the CDR3 is TGTGCCAGCGTGGACGGGAGCGGGGAGCTGTTTTTT.

This clonotype showed up just a few times. The chain has TRBV20-1 and TRBJ2-2, with 9 bases that match TRBD2. V gave up 0 bases and J gave up 4 bases; unmatched junction bases: 18. CDR1 and CDR2 from the germline V gene are DFQATT and SNEGSKA (reference sequence). CDR3 size: 20 residues. CDR3 in DNA: TGCAGTGCTAGAGAAGGGTACAGGGAGGTTAGCGGGAGAATCACCGGGGAGCTGTTTTTT. As protein: CSAREGYREVSGRITGELFF.

The rearrangement links TRBV10-3 to TRBJ2-1; tentatively, D is TRBD2 (5 bases). In germline, CDR1 is ENHRY, CDR2 SYGVKD. The CDR3 loop spans 16 amino acids. V was shortened by 10 bases and J by 4 bases, with 23 bases between the two germline ends. DNA for the CDR3: TGTGCCAGCCGGGAAACCCTCTCCCTGACGTACAATGAGCAGTTCTTC. Encoded protein: CASRETLSLTYNEQFF.

V usage is TRBV7-9 and J usage is TRBJ2-7; D unresolved. V was shortened by 1 base and J by 2 bases, with 9 bases between the two germline ends. The germline V gene has CDR1 SEHNR and CDR2 FQNEAQ (reference sequence). CDR3 length equals 14 residues. The CDR3 region is CASSLGVGPYEQYF. CDR3 DNA: TGTGCCAGCAGCTTAGGGGTAGGACCCTACGAGCAGTACTTC.

The rearrangement joins TRBV5-1 to TRBJ2-5, with 9 bases lining up with TRBD1. CDR1 is SGHRS, CDR2 YFSETQ, per germline. The V and J ends lost 7 bases and 5 bases, in that order; junction bases with no gene match: 9. CDR3 size: 14 residues. CDR3: CASGTGGAEETQYF. CDR3 DNA: TGCGCCAGCGGCACAGGGGGCGCGGAGGAGACCCAGTACTTC. The whole variable domain, filled in from reference TRBV5-1 and TRBJ2-5, reads KAGVTQTPRYLIKTRGQQVTLSCSPISGHRSVSWYQQTPGQGLQFLFEYFSETQRNKGNFPGRFSGRQFSNSRSEMNVSTLELGDSALYLCASGTGGAEETQYFGPGTRLLVL.

This clonotype turned up a few times. The chain has TRBV6-1 and TRBJ1-5, with D tentatively TRBD1 (5 bases). The length of the CDR3 is 14 residues. The germline gives CDR1 MNHNS, CDR2 SASEGT. The ends were cut back, 3 bases at V and 7 bases at J, with 13 bases in the middle. Written as DNA, the CDR3 is TGTGCCAGCAGTGAGGGGGGGGGTCGGCAGCCCCAGCATTTT. Amino acids: CASSEGGGRQPQHF.

The table lists this clonotype with a count of one. The rearrangement uses TRBV5-1 and TRBJ2-3, with 7 bases matching TRBD2. Germline V lookup: CDR1 SGHRS, CDR2 YFSETQ. The CDR3 extends over 16 amino acids. V was pared by 0 bases and J by 2 bases, with 6 bases of the junction left unmatched. CDR3 in amino acids: CASSLGLAAFTDTQYF. DNA of the CDR3: TGCGCCAGCAGCTTGGGTCTAGCGGCGTTCACAGATACGCAGTATTTT.

This clonotype has just a few counts. The chain recombines TRBV5-1 with TRBJ2-5; TRBD1 matches 8 bases. The CDR3 is made up of 14 amino acids. V was clipped by 2 bases and J by 3 bases; unmatched bases: 3. CDR1 and CDR2 (germline): SGHRS, YFSETQ. The CDR3 DNA sequence: TGCGCCAGCAGCTTAGCGACAGGGGAAGAGACCCAGTACTTC. This sequence encodes CASSLATGEETQYF. Looking up the rest from reference TRBV5-1 and TRBJ2-5 gives the full variable domain: KAGVTQTPRYLIKTRGQQVTLSCSPISGHRSVSWYQQTPGQGLQFLFEYFSETQRNKGNFPGRFSGRQFSNSRSEMNVSTLELGDSALYLCASSLATGEETQYFGPGTRLLVL.

The chain employs TRBV6-1 and TRBJ2-2, with 11 positions matching TRBD2. CDR3 size: 16 residues. Per germline, CDR1 MNHNS and CDR2 SASEGT. The junction had 5 bases not matched to a gene; V was cut back by 6 bases and J by 2 bases. The DNA of the CDR3 is TGTGCCAGCAGCCCTAGCGGGAGGTCAAACACCGGGGAGCTGTTTTTT. It codes for CASSPSGRSNTGELFF.

This chain uses TRBV7-9 with TRBJ1-4; 10 positions agree with TRBD1. V lost 3 bases and J lost 7; bases outside the gene matches: 11. The CDR3 is 17 residues long. Germline CDR1 SEHNR, CDR2 FQNEAQ (reference sequence). The CDR3 loop is CASSFGQGVGGREKLFF. The CDR3 DNA sequence: TGTGCCAGCAGCTTCGGACAGGGGGTAGGAGGGCGTGAAAAACTGTTTTTT.

The chain has TRBV6-5 and TRBJ2-4, with 7 bases matching TRBD1. The CDR3 length is 17 residues. CDR1 and CDR2 from the germline V gene are MNHEY and SVGAGI. Trimming took 2 bases from V and 2 from J; bases not matched to a gene: 9. The CDR3 reads CASSYLGTAASKNIQYF. CDR3 in DNA: TGTGCCAGCAGTTACCTAGGGACAGCCGCATCCAAAAACATTCAGTACTTC.

Only a few counts were recorded for this clonotype. The rearrangement uses TRBV24-1 and TRBJ2-1; the D gene is possibly TRBD1 (7 bases). Germline assignment: CDR1 KGHDR and CDR2 SFDVKD. The CDR3 extends over 14 amino acids. The V end was cut by 5 bases, the J end by 5 bases, with 12 bases between. CDR3 in amino acids: CATSAGGSHNEQFF. CDR3 nucleotides: TGTGCCACCAGTGCAGGGGGGTCCCACAATGAGCAGTTCTTC.

This rearrangement joins TRBV2 to TRBJ1-1; a possible D gene is TRBD1 (5 bases). Trimming cost V 10 bases and J 0 bases, with 12 bases left between them. Germline loops: CDR1 SNHLY, CDR2 FYNNEI. CDR3 length: 13 residues. CDR3 coding DNA: TGTGCCACTTCGGGACGGATGAACACTGAAGCTTTCTTT. The encoded protein is CATSGRMNTEAFF.

The sample holds a few counts of this clonotype. This rearrangement joins TRBV2 to TRBJ1-2; perhaps TRBD1 as D (6 bases). Trimming removed 6 bases from V and 4 bases from J, with 15 bases in between. CDR1 and CDR2 from the germline V gene are SNHLY and FYNNEI. CDR3 length: 14 amino acids. The CDR3, as DNA: TGTGCCAGCAGCTTCAGGATGGGGGCCTATGGCTACACCTTC. Translated: CASSFRMGAYGYTF.

This chain links TRBV29-1 with TRBJ2-4; 7 bases fit TRBD2. Germline values: CDR1 SQVTM, CDR2 ANQGSEA. The J segment lost 2 bases and the V segment lost 7 bases, leaving 5 bases of the junction unmatched. The CDR3 totals 13 residues. The CDR3 DNA reads as TGCAGCGGGGGAGGGCTTCCCAAAAACATTCAGTACTTC. Translated, it gives CSGGGLPKNIQYF.